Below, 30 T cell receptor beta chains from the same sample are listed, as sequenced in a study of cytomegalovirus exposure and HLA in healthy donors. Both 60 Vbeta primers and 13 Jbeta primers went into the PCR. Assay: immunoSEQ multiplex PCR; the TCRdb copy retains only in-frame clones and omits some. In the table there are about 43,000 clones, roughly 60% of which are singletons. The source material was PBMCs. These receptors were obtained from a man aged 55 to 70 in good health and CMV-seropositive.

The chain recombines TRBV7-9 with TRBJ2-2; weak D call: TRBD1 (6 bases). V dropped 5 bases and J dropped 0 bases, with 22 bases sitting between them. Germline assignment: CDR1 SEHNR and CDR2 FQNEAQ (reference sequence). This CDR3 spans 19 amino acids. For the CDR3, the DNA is TGTGCCAGCAGCGAAGGAACGACTCACAGGGCATCGAACACCGGGGAGCTGTTTTTT. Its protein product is CASSEGTTHRASNTGELFF. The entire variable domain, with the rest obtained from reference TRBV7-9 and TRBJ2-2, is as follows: DTGVSQNPRHKITKRGQNVTFRCDPISEHNRLYWYRQTLGQGPEFLTYFQNEAQLEKSRLLSDRFSAERPKGSFSTLEIQRTEQGDSAMYLCASSEGTTHRASNTGELFFGEGSRLTVL.

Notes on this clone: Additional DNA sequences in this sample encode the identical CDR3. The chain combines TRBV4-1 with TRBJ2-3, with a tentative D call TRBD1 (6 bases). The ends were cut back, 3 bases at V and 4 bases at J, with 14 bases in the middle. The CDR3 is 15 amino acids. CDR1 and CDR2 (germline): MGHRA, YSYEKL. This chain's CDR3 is CASSQETHRADTQYF. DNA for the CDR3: TGCGCCAGCAGCCAGGAAACCCACAGGGCAGATACGCAGTATTTT.

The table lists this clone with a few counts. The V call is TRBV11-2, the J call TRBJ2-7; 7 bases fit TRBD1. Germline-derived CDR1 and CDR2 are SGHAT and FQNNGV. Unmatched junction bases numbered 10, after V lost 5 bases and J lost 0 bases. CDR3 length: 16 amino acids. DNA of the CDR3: TGTGCCAGCAGCCCGAGAGGTCGGGACAGCTCCTACGAGCAGTACTTC. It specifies CASSPRGRDSSYEQYF.

CDR3 nucleotide sequence: TGTGCCAGCAGTTACGCTAGCGGGAGTTTGAATGAGCAGTTCTTC. It codes for CASSYASGSLNEQFF. V and J are TRBV6-5 and TRBJ2-1; 10 positions match TRBD2. In germline, CDR1 is MNHEY, CDR2 SVGAGI. J lost 7 bases, V lost 2 bases, and 5 bases had no gene match. This CDR3 spans 15 amino acids.

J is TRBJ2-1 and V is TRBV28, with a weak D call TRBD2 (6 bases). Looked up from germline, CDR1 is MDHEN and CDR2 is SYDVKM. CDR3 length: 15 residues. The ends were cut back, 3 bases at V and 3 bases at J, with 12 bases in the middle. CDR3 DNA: TGTGCCAGCAGTTTCCTCTCTAGCGACTACAATGAGCAGTTCTTC. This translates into CASSFLSSDYNEQFF.

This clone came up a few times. The CDR3 DNA reads as TGTGCCAGCAGTTCGCCGGGACTAGCGAGACATGAGCAGTTCTTC. Its translation is CASSSPGLARHEQFF. The V gene is TRBV27, the J gene TRBJ2-1; 10 bases are shared with TRBD2. V shed 4 bases, J shed 8 bases, and the junction held 8 bases outside the gene matches. In germline, CDR1 is MNHEY, CDR2 SMNVEV (reference sequence). CDR3 length: 15 amino acids.

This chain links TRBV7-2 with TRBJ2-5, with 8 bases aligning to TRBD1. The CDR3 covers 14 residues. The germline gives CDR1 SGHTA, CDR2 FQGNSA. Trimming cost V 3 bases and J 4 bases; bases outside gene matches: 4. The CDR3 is CASSLGQVLETQYF. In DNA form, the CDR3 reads TGTGCCAGCAGCTTGGGACAGGTGTTAGAGACCCAGTACTTC.

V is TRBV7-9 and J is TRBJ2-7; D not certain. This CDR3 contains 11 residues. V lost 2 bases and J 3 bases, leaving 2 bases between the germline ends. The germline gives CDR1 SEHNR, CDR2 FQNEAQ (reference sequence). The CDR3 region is CASSLYYEQYF. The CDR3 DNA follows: TGTGCCAGCAGCTTATACTACGAGCAGTACTTC.

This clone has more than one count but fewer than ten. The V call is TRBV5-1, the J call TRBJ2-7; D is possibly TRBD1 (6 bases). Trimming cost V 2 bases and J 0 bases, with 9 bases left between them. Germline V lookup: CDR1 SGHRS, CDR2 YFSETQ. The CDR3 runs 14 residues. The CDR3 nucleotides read TGCGCCAGCAGCTTCACAGGGATCTCCTACGAGCAGTACTTC. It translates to CASSFTGISYEQYF. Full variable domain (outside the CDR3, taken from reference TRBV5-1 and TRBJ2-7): KAGVTQTPRYLIKTRGQQVTLSCSPISGHRSVSWYQQTPGQGLQFLFEYFSETQRNKGNFPGRFSGRQFSNSRSEMNVSTLELGDSALYLCASSFTGISYEQYFGPGTRLTVT.

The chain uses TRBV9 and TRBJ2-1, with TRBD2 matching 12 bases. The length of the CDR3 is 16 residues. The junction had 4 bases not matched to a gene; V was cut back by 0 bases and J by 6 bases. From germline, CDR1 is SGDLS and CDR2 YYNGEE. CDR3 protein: CASSVGGLAGTNEQFF. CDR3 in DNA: TGTGCCAGCAGCGTAGGGGGACTAGCGGGCACCAATGAGCAGTTCTTC.

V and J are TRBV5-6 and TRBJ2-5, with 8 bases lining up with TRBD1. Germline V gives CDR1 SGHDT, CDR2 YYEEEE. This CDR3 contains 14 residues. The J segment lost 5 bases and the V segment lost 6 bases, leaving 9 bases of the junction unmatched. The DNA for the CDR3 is TGTGCCAGCACCCGACAGGGGATTAGGGAGACCCAGTACTTC. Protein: CASTRQGIRETQYF.

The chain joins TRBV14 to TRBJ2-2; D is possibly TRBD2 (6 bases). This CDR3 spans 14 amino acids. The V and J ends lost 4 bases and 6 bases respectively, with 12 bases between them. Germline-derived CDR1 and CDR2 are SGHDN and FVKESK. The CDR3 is CASSPRVAAGELFF. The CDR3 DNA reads TGTGCCAGCAGCCCCCGGGTAGCGGCCGGGGAGCTGTTTTTT.

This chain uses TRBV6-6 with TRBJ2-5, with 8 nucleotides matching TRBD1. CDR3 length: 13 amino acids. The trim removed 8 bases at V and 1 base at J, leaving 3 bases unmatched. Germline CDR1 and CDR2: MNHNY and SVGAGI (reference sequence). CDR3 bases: TGTGCCAGCGGGGACAGGACCCAAGAGACCCAGTACTTC. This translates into CASGDRTQETQYF.

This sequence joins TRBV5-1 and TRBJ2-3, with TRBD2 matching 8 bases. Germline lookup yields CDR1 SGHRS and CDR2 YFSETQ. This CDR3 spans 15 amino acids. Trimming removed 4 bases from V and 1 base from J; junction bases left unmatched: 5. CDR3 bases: TGCGCCAGCAGCGAGATGACTAGCGGCACAGATACGCAGTATTTT. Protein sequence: CASSEMTSGTDTQYF.

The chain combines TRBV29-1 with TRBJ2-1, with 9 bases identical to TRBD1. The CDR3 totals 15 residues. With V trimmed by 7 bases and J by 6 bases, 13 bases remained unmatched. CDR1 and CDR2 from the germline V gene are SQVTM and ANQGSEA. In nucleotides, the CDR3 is TGCAGCGGGTACAGGGGGCGAAATTTGGGCAATGAGCAGTTCTTC. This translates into CSGYRGRNLGNEQFF.

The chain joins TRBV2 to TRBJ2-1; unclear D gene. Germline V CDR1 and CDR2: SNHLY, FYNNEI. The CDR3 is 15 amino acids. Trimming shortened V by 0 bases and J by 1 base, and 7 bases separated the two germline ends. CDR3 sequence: CASSEALLSYNEQFF. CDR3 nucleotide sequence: TGTGCCAGCAGTGAAGCCCTATTATCCTACAATGAGCAGTTCTTC. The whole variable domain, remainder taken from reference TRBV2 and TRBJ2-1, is EPEVTQTPSHQVTQMGQEVILRCVPISNHLYFYWYRQILGQKVEFLVSFYNNEISEKSEIFDDQFSVERPDGSNFTLKIRSTKLEDSAMYFCASSEALLSYNEQFFGPGTRLTVL.

This CDR3 is CASSDDRANTGELFF. CDR3 nucleotides: TGTGCCAGCAGCGACGACAGGGCGAACACCGGGGAGCTGTTTTTT. The chain couples TRBV25-1 to TRBJ2-2, with 7 bases fitting TRBD1. CDR1 is MGHDK, CDR2 SYGVNS, per germline. Unmatched junction bases numbered 4, after V lost 6 bases and J lost 0 bases. This CDR3 spans 15 amino acids. Drawing the rest from reference TRBV25-1 and TRBJ2-2, the complete variable domain is EADIYQTPRYLVIGTGKKITLECSQTMGHDKMYWYQQDPGMELHLIHYSYGVNSTEKGDLSSESTVSRIRTEHFPLTLESARPSHTSQYLCASSDDRANTGELFFGEGSRLTVL.

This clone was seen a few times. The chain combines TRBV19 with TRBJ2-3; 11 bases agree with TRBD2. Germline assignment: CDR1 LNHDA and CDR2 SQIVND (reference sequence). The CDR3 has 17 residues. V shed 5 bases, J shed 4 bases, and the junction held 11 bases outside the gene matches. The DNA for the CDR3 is TGTGCCAGTAGTCGGGGACTAGCGGAAGGGGGCCCAGATACGCAGTATTTT. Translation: CASSRGLAEGGPDTQYF.

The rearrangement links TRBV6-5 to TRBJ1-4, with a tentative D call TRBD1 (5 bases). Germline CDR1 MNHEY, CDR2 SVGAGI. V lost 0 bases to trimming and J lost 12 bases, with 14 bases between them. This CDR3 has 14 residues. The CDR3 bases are TGTGCCAGCAGTTACTCGGCCTTTTCGACAGAACTGTTTTTT. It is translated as CASSYSAFSTELFF.

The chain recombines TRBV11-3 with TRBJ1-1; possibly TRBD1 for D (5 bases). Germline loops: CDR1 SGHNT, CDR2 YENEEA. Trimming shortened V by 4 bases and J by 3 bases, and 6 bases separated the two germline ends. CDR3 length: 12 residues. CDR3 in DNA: TGTGCCAGCAGCTGGGGGGACACTGAAGCTTTCTTT. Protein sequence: CASSWGDTEAFF.

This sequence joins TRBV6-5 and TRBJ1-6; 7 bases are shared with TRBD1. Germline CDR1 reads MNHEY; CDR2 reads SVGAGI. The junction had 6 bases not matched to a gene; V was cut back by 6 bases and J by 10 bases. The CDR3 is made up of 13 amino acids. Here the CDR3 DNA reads TGTGCCAGCAGGACAGGGATAAACTCACCCCTCCACTTT. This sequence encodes CASRTGINSPLHF.

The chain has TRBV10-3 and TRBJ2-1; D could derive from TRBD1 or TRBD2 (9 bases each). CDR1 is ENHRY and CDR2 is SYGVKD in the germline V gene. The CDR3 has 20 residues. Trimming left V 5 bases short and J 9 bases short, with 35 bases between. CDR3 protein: CAISFGRDRVAAGGPVEQFF. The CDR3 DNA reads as TGTGCCATCAGTTTCGGCCGGGACAGGGTTGCGGCGGGAGGGCCGGTTGAGCAGTTCTTC.

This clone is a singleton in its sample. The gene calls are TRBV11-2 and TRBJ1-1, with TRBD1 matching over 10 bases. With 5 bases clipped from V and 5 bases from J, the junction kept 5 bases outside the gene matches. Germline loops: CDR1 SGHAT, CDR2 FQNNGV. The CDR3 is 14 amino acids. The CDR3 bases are TGTGCCAGCAGCGCACGGGACAGGGGTACTGAAGCTTTCTTT. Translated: CASSARDRGTEAFF. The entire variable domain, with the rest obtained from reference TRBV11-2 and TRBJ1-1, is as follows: EAGVAQSPRYKIIEKRQSVAFWCNPISGHATLYWYQQILGQGPKLLIQFQNNGVVDDSQLPKDRFSAERLKGVDSTLKIQPAKLEDSAVYLCASSARDRGTEAFFGQGTRLTVV.

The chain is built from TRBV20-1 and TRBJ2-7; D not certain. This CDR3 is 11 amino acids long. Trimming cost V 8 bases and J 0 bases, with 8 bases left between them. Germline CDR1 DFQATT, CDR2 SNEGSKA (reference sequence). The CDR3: CSCLSSYEQYF. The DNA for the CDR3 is TGCAGTTGCCTGAGCTCCTACGAGCAGTACTTC.

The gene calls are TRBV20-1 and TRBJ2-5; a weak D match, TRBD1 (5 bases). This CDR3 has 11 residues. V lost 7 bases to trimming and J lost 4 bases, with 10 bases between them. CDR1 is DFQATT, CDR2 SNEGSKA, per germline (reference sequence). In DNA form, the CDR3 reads TGCAGTGGGGGCAGGCCAGAGACCCAGTACTTC. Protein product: CSGGRPETQYF.

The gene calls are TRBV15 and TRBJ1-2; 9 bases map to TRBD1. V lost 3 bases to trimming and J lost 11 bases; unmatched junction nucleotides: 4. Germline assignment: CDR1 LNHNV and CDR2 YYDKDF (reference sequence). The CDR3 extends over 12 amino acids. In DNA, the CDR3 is TGTGCCACCAGCAGGGGACAGGGAATTTACACCTTC. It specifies CATSRGQGIYTF.

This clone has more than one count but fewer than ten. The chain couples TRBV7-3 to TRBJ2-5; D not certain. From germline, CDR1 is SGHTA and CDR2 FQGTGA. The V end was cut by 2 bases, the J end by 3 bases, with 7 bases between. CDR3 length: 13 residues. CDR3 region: CASSLVREETQYF. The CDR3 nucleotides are TGTGCCAGCAGCTTAGTAAGAGAAGAGACCCAGTACTTC. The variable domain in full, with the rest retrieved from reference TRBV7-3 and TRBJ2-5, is GAGVSQTPSNKVTEKGKYVELRCDPISGHTALYWYRQSLGQGPEFLIYFQGTGAADDSGLPNDRFFAVRPEGSVSTLKIQRTERGDSAVYLCASSLVREETQYFGPGTRLLVL.

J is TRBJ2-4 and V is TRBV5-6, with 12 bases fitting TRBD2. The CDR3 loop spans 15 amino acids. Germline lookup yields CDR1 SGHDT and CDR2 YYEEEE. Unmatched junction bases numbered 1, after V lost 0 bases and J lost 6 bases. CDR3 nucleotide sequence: TGTGCCAGCAGCTTGGTGGGACTAGCGGGAAACATTCAGTACTTC. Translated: CASSLVGLAGNIQYF.

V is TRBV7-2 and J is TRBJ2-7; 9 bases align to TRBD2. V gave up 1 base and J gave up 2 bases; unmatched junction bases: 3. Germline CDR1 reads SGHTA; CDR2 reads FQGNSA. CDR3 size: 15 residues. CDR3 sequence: CASSLVAGVAYEQYF. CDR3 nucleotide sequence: TGTGCCAGCAGCTTAGTAGCGGGAGTGGCCTACGAGCAGTACTTC.

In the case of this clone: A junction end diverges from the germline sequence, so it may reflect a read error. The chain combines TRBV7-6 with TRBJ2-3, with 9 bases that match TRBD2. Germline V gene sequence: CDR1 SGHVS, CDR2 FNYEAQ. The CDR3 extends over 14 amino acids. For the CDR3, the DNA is TGTGTCAGCAGCCCAGGGACTAGCAGGGGTACGCAGTATTTT. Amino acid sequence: CVSSPGTSRGTQYF.